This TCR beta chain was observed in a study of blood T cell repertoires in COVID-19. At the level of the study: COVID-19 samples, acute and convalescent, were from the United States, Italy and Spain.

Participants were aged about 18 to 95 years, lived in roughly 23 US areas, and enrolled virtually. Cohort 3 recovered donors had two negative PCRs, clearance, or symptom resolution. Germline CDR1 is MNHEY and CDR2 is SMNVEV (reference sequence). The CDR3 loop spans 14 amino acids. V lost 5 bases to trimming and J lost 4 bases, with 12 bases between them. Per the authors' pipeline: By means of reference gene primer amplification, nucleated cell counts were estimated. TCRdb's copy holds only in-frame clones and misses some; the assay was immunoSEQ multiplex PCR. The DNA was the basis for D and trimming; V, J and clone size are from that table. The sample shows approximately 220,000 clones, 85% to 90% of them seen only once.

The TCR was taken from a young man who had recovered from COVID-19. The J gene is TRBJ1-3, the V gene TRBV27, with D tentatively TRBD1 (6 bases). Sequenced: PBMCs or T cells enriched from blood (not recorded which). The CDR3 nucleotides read TGTGCCAGCAGTCGGGGGGGCATAGGAAACACCATATATTTT. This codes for CASSRGGIGNTIYF.